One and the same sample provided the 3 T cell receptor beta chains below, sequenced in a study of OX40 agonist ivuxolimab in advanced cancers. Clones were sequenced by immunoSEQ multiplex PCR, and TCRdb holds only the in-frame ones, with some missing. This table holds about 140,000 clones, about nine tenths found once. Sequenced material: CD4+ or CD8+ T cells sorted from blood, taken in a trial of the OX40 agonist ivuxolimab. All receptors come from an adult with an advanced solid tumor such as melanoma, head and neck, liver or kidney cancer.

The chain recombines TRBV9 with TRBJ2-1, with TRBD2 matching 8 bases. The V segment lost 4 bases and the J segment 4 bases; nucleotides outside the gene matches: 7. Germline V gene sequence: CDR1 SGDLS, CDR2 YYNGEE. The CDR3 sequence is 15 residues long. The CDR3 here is CASSQIAGRYNEQFF. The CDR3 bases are TGTGCCAGCAGCCAAATAGCGGGAAGGTACAATGAGCAGTTCTTC.

DNA of the CDR3: TGCGCCAGCAGCTTGGACGGGAGTACTAACTATGGCTACACCTTC. Protein: CASSLDGSTNYGYTF. The chain employs TRBV5-1 and TRBJ1-2; D is unclear. CDR3 size: 15 residues. Germline lookup yields CDR1 SGHRS and CDR2 YFSETQ. V was cut by 0 bases and J by 0 bases, with 9 bases left in between. The whole variable domain, filled in from reference TRBV5-1 and TRBJ1-2, reads KAGVTQTPRYLIKTRGQQVTLSCSPISGHRSVSWYQQTPGQGLQFLFEYFSETQRNKGNFPGRFSGRQFSNSRSEMNVSTLELGDSALYLCASSLDGSTNYGYTFGSGTRLTVV.

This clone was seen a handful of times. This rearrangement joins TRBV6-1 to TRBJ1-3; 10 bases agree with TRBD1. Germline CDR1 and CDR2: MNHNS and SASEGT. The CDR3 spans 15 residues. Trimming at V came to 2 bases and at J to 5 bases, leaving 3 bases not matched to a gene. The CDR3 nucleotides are TGTGCCAGCAGTGAACCGGGACAGGGGAGAAACACCATATATTTT. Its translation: CASSEPGQGRNTIYF.